The present T cell receptor (beta chain) was sequenced within a study of blood T cells in healthy people across ages. Study findings and constraints: There were more naive CD4+ cells and higher diversity in long-lived donors than in aged donors.

Combining a sample-barcoded 5' primer with a J-beta primer mix, a second PCR ran for 7 to 11 cycles. Researchers report that a template-switch adaptor with 12 random nucleotides tagged each cDNA molecule. Sequencing recovered at least 2.5 million CDR3-containing paired-end reads from each sample. TCRdb re-derived calls from the 5' RACE reads in MiXCR, one entry per CDR3 protein. Among some 1.4 million distinct CDR3 sequences, 42% were seen once, and the ten largest hold 7.9%. All donors came from Russia, were Caucasian and healthy, and spanned ages 6 to 90. A word on this clonotype: Its antigen is undetermined.

This CDR3 comprises 13 residues. Germline CDR1 DFQATT, CDR2 SNEGSKA (reference sequence). J was trimmed by 7 bases and V by 2 bases; bases with no gene match: 4. The chain recombines TRBV20-1 with TRBJ1-5; 8 nucleotides align to TRBD1. This receptor was obtained from a young woman in good health. The material sequenced was blood. The CDR3, as DNA: TGCAGTGCTAGAAAGACAGGGGACCAGCCCCAGCATTTT. It encodes CSARKTGDQPQHF.